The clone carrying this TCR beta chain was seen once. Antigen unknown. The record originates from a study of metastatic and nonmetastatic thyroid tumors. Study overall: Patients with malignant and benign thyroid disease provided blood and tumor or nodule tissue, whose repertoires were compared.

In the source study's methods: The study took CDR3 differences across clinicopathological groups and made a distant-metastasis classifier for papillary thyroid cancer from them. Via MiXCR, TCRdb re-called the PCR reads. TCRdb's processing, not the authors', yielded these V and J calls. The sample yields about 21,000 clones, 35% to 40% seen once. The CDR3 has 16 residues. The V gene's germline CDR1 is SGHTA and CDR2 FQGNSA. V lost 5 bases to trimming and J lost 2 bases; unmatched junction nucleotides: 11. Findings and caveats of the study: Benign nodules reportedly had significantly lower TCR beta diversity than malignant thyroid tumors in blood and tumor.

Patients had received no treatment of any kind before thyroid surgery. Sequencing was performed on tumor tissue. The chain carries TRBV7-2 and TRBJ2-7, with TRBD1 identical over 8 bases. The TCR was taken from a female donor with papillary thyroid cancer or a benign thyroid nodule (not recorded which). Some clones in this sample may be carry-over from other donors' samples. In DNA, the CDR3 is TGTGCCAGCAGCCCCCTGGGACAGGTACTGGCCTACGAGCAGTACTTC. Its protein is CASSPLGQVLAYEQYF.